Shown below are 2 T cell receptor beta chains from a single sample sequenced in a study of metastatic and nonmetastatic thyroid tumors. There were no patients who had received any treatment before thyroid surgery. TCRdb reprocessed the PCR reads via MiXCR. The sample holds around 5,000 clones, more than 25% seen once. The sequenced sample was adjacent normal tissue. Receptors were obtained from a male donor with papillary thyroid cancer or a benign thyroid nodule (not recorded which). Some clones in this sample may be carry-over from other donors' samples.

Only a few counts were recorded for this clone. The J gene is TRBJ1-2, the V gene TRBV20-1; perhaps TRBD1 as D (5 bases). Germline V gene data show CDR1 as DFQATT and CDR2 as SNEGSKA (reference sequence). This CDR3 has 14 amino acids. Trimming pared 3 bases from V and 6 bases from J, leaving 17 bases between. Written as DNA, the CDR3 is TGCAGTGCTAGTCCCTCGGGGACGGGGGATGGCTACACCTTC. It specifies CSASPSGTGDGYTF.

The table lists this clone with a few counts. CDR3 loop: CASSADRGAYEQYF. The CDR3 DNA follows: TGTGCCAGCAGTGCGGACAGGGGGGCCTACGAGCAGTACTTC. The chain uses TRBV25-1 and TRBJ2-7, with 10 bases that match TRBD1. The CDR3 runs to 14 residues. Trimming took 4 bases from V and 2 from J; bases not matched to a gene: 2. Looked up from germline, CDR1 is MGHDK and CDR2 is SYGVNS.